Shown below are 27 T cell receptor beta chains from a single sample sequenced in a study of T cells in Graves' hyperthyroidism and ophthalmopathy. RNA transcripts gave rise to amplified TCR beta CDR3 regions. First-round RT-PCR of the TCR CDR3 relied on the HTBI primer set. TCRdb processed the multiplex PCR reads anew with MiXCR; each CDR3 protein has one entry. The sample yields approximately 740,000 distinct CDR3 sequences, about 15% seen once. Input material: blood. The receptors were gathered from a woman aged 18-29 years with Graves' hyperthyroidism.

This clonotype was seen more than once but under ten times. The rearrangement uses TRBV6-1 and TRBJ2-7; 7 nucleotides match TRBD2. CDR1 and CDR2 (germline): MNHNS, SASEGT. This CDR3 region has 16 residues. Germline trimming cut 6 bases from V and 3 bases from J; bases unmatched to any gene: 14. In DNA form, the CDR3 reads TGTGCCAGCAGGCCAGGACGACTAGCTGGTGACTACGAGCAGTACTTC. The encoded protein is CASRPGRLAGDYEQYF.

This clonotype was seen ten or more times. The chain links TRBV20-1 to TRBJ2-5, with no clear D. The CDR3 totals 13 residues. The germline V gene has CDR1 DFQATT and CDR2 SNEGSKA (reference sequence). The V end lost 3 bases, the J end lost 4 bases, and 12 bases lay between the germline ends. The CDR3 loop is CSASSTWRETQYF. Here the CDR3 DNA reads TGCAGTGCTAGCTCGACATGGCGAGAGACCCAGTACTTC.

This clonotype has at least ten counts. The chain links TRBV6-1 to TRBJ2-3; 8 bases are a match to TRBD2. This CDR3 comprises 15 residues. CDR1 is MNHNS, CDR2 SASEGT, per germline. The junction had 7 bases not matched to a gene; V was cut back by 5 bases and J by 3 bases. The CDR3 spells CASSSAGVLTDTQYF. CDR3 nucleotides: TGTGCCAGCAGTTCAGCGGGAGTTCTTACAGATACGCAGTATTTT.

This clonotype was found many times. J is TRBJ2-5 and V is TRBV30, with 9 bases aligning to TRBD1. Germline trimming cut 3 bases from V and 5 bases from J; bases unmatched to any gene: 19. Per germline, CDR1 GTSNPN and CDR2 SVGIG (reference sequence). The CDR3 consists of 18 residues. For the CDR3, the DNA is TGTGCCTGGAGCACAACCTCCGGGGGACAGGGTGCGCGGGAGACCCAGTACTTC. Protein: CAWSTTSGGQGARETQYF.

The chain combines TRBV12-3 or TRBV12-4 with TRBJ2-5; 9 positions match TRBD2. CDR3 length: 19 residues. Germline trimming cut 4 bases from V and 4 bases from J; bases unmatched to any gene: 19. The CDR3 region is CASSWGEGGREGRRETQYF. The CDR3 DNA reads TGTGCCAGCAGTTGGGGGGAGGGAGGGCGGGAGGGCCGTCGAGAGACCCAGTACTTC.

There are a few counts of this clonotype. The V call is TRBV6-1, the J call TRBJ2-2; TRBD1 agrees at 9 bases. CDR1 and CDR2 (germline): MNHNS, SASEGT. This CDR3 contains 16 residues. V gave up 5 bases and J gave up 1 base; unmatched junction bases: 5. CDR3 protein: CASSNPGQGNTGELFF. In DNA form, the CDR3 reads TGTGCCAGCAGTAACCCGGGACAGGGGAACACCGGGGAGCTGTTTTTT.

Only a few counts were recorded for this clonotype. The chain combines TRBV11-3 with TRBJ2-7, with 7 bases that match TRBD2. Germline-derived CDR1 and CDR2 are SGHNT and YENEEA. The CDR3 consists of 15 residues. The V and J ends lost 6 bases and 2 bases, in that order; junction bases with no gene match: 10. The CDR3 region is CASSLRAGVTYEQYF. Here the CDR3 DNA reads TGTGCCAGCAGTCTCCGGGCGGGAGTAACCTACGAGCAGTACTTC.

This clonotype was detected many times. The rearrangement uses TRBV5-1 and TRBJ1-5; no clear D gene. V lost 2 bases and J lost 5, with 8 bases in between. CDR3 length: 13 residues. Germline V CDR1 and CDR2: SGHRS, YFSETQ. CDR3 region: CASSLFGDQPQHF. CDR3 coding DNA: TGCGCCAGCAGCTTATTTGGGGATCAGCCCCAGCATTTT.

This clonotype was detected ten times or more. The chain couples TRBV7-6 to TRBJ2-7; 8 bases map to TRBD1. This CDR3 spans 15 amino acids. J lost 1 base, V lost 3 bases, and 5 bases had no gene match. Germline-derived CDR1 and CDR2 are SGHVS and FNYEAQ. This CDR3 reads CASSFGQGVSYEQYF. In DNA form, the CDR3 reads TGTGCCAGCAGCTTTGGACAGGGCGTTTCCTACGAGCAGTACTTC.

This clonotype occurred many times. This rearrangement joins TRBV20-1 to TRBJ2-1; no clear D gene. Germline lookup yields CDR1 DFQATT and CDR2 SNEGSKA (reference sequence). The V gene lost 1 base and the J gene lost 2 bases, with 15 bases spanning the gap. This CDR3 comprises 16 residues. CDR3 nucleotide sequence: TGCAGTGCTAGAGGGATTCGGACCAGCGCCTACAATGAGCAGTTCTTC. Translated, it gives CSARGIRTSAYNEQFF.

The genes are TRBV7-8 and TRBJ2-4; 7 bases match TRBD1. The V segment lost 5 bases and the J segment 0 bases; nucleotides outside the gene matches: 7. Germline assignment: CDR1 SGHVS and CDR2 FQNEAQ. CDR3 length: 16 amino acids. The CDR3 here is CASSLTGASAKNIQYF. CDR3 DNA sequence: TGTGCCAGCAGCCTAACAGGGGCCTCAGCCAAAAACATTCAGTACTTC.

This clonotype has ten or more counts. This chain links TRBV2 with TRBJ2-2; a possible D gene is TRBD2 (6 bases). V dropped 8 bases and J dropped 3 bases, with 16 bases sitting between them. Germline-derived CDR1 and CDR2 are SNHLY and FYNNEI. This CDR3 is 15 amino acids long. For the CDR3, the DNA is TGTGCCAGCGTATCTGGGGACTCGCACACCGGGGAGCTGTTTTTT. It is translated as CASVSGDSHTGELFF.

The sample holds many counts of this clonotype. This sequence joins TRBV28 and TRBJ2-5; TRBD1 aligns across 7 bases. The germline V gene has CDR1 MDHEN and CDR2 SYDVKM. The length of the CDR3 is 14 residues. The V and J ends lost 6 bases and 3 bases, in that order; junction bases with no gene match: 7. CDR3 bases: TGTGCCAGCAGCCTTGGACAGGCCAAAGAGACCCAGTACTTC. Its translation: CASSLGQAKETQYF.

About this clonotype itself: No DNA is shown, since the ends of the CDR3 on it are uncertain; the CDR3 is the one TCRdb lists. The V gene is TRBV11-2, the J gene TRBJ1-2; the listed D gene, TRBD1, was not tested against the DNA. The CDR3 numbers 21 amino acids, ends counted. CDR1 is SGHAT, CDR2 FQNNGV, per germline. The chain's CDR3 is CASSATGGVGYTFDGGVGYTF.

The V and J genes are TRBV30 and TRBJ1-1; TRBD1 is a possible D gene (5 bases). The length of the CDR3 is 13 residues. The V gene lost 3 bases and the J gene lost 1 base, with 9 bases spanning the gap. Looked up from germline, CDR1 is GTSNPN and CDR2 is SVGIG (reference sequence). The CDR3 DNA reads TGTGCCTGGAGCAGGGTGGGGAACACTGAAGCTTTCTTT. It specifies CAWSRVGNTEAFF.

Regarding this clonotype: Its ends do not fully match the called genes, so a read error is possible. The CDR3 bases are TGTGCCAGCGGGACTGGACCGGGGAATGAGCAGCTCTTC. As protein: CASGTGPGNEQLF. The rearrangement links TRBV12-3 or TRBV12-4 to TRBJ2-1; D is possibly TRBD2 (6 bases). The CDR3 covers 13 residues.

This chain connects TRBV4-1 to TRBJ2-5; 7 bases align to TRBD2. The CDR3 is made up of 16 amino acids. V shed 2 bases and J 0 bases; nucleotides not matched to a gene: 6. Germline V gene data show CDR1 as MGHRA and CDR2 as YSYEKL. This CDR3 is CASSQYVGGDQETQYF. The CDR3 DNA reads TGCGCCAGCAGCCAATACGTGGGGGGGGACCAAGAGACCCAGTACTTC.

This clonotype has a handful of counts. The rearrangement links TRBV3-1 to TRBJ2-5; 9 nucleotides match TRBD2. Germline V CDR1 and CDR2: LGHDT, YNNKEL (reference sequence). The CDR3 spans 19 residues. V was pared by 1 base and J by 5 bases, with 17 bases of the junction left unmatched. The CDR3 loop is CASSQVRLAGLRPQETQYF. CDR3 nucleotides: TGTGCCAGCAGCCAAGTGCGGCTAGCGGGGCTAAGGCCCCAGGAGACCCAGTACTTC.

The rearrangement joins TRBV19 to TRBJ2-2; D may be TRBD1 (5 bases). The CDR3 is made up of 15 amino acids. V gave up 10 bases and J gave up 5 bases, with 20 bases separating them. CDR1 and CDR2 (germline): LNHDA, SQIVND (reference sequence). CDR3 amino acids: CATHLGARLTGELFF. As DNA, the CDR3 is TGTGCCACTCACCTAGGGGCACGTCTTACCGGGGAGCTGTTTTTT.

This clonotype showed up just a few times. The rearrangement uses TRBV6-1 and TRBJ1-3; 9 bases are a match to TRBD1. The junction had 3 bases not matched to a gene; V was cut back by 8 bases and J by 4 bases. The length of the CDR3 is 13 residues. Germline CDR1 and CDR2: MNHNS and SASEGT. CDR3 nucleotide sequence: TGTGCCAGCCGGGACAGGGCCGGAAACACCATATATTTT. Its translation: CASRDRAGNTIYF.

On this clonotype: A much more abundant neighbour one base away suggests this may be a read error. No conserved phenylalanine or tryptophan ends this CDR3, so it is likely a read error. V and J are TRBV12-3 or TRBV12-4 and TRBJ2-7; tentatively, D is TRBD1 (6 bases). V was cut by 1 base and J by 3 bases, with 13 bases left in between. CDR3 length: 15 amino acids. CDR3 DNA sequence: TGTGCCAGCAGTTTAGAAGCAGGGGCTGGCTACGAGCAGTACTTA. This gives the protein CASSLEAGAGYEQYL.

Many counts were recorded for this clonotype. This chain links TRBV27 with TRBJ1-2, with a possible D match to TRBD1 (5 bases). This CDR3 spans 15 amino acids. The V gene's germline CDR1 is MNHEY and CDR2 SMNVEV (reference sequence). V was pared by 5 bases and J by 0 bases, with 13 bases between. As DNA, the CDR3 is TGTGCCAGCAGTCGGGGGACCGTCGCTAACTATGGCTACACCTTC. Protein: CASSRGTVANYGYTF.

The chain recombines TRBV7-9 with TRBJ2-3; the match to TRBD2 covers 7 bases. V shed 0 bases and J 3 bases; nucleotides not matched to a gene: 9. This CDR3 is built from 17 residues. The germline gives CDR1 SEHNR, CDR2 FQNEAQ (reference sequence). The DNA of the CDR3 is TGTGCCAGCAGCTTAGCGTTGGGTAGCGGGCTTACAGATACGCAGTATTTT. It specifies CASSLALGSGLTDTQYF. Using reference TRBV7-9 and TRBJ2-3 for the parts outside the CDR3, the full variable domain is DTGVSQNPRHKITKRGQNVTFRCDPISEHNRLYWYRQTLGQGPEFLTYFQNEAQLEKSRLLSDRFSAERPKGSFSTLEIQRTEQGDSAMYLCASSLALGSGLTDTQYFGPGTRLTVL.

This clonotype appeared a few times. The chain joins TRBV10-3 to TRBJ2-1; tentative D call: TRBD1 (5 bases). The V and J ends lost 10 bases and 9 bases respectively, with 13 bases between them. The CDR3 is 11 amino acids. Looked up from germline, CDR1 is ENHRY and CDR2 is SYGVKD. CDR3 region: CATDTGAEQFF. CDR3 DNA sequence: TGTGCCACCGACACAGGAGCTGAGCAGTTCTTC.

A note on this clonotype: Germline is not matched at one junction end, which may reflect a read error. This chain links TRBV20-1 with TRBJ2-7; D possibly uses TRBD1 or TRBD2 (5 bases each). The CDR3 spans 12 residues. The germline gives CDR1 DFQATT, CDR2 SNEGSKA (reference sequence). The DNA for the CDR3 is TGCAGTGCTGCCGGGGCGGGCTACGAGCGGTACTTC. This translates into CSAAGAGYERYF.

This clonotype appeared a few times. The V gene is TRBV6-1, the J gene TRBJ2-1, with a tentative D call TRBD1 (6 bases). This CDR3 contains 13 residues. Trimming removed 5 bases at V and 6 bases at J, with 11 bases between. Per germline, CDR1 MNHNS and CDR2 SASEGT. CDR3 sequence: CASSTGTRNEQFF. In DNA, the CDR3 is TGTGCCAGCAGTACAGGGACGCGCAATGAGCAGTTCTTC.

This clonotype was detected ten times or more. The rearrangement joins TRBV18 to TRBJ2-2, with D unclear. Trimming pared 6 bases from V and 4 bases from J, leaving 15 bases between. This CDR3 is built from 15 residues. In germline, CDR1 is KGHSH, CDR2 LQKENI. This CDR3 reads CASSPTLGLTGELFF. DNA for the CDR3: TGTGCCAGCTCTCCAACGCTAGGGCTCACCGGGGAGCTGTTTTTT.